The 8 T cell receptor beta chains given below trace back to one sample, sequenced in a study of T cell responses to AZD1222 COVID-19 vaccine. Profiled with immunoSEQ multiplex PCR; TCRdb holds only in-frame clones, not every one. Of some 150,000 clones listed, more than 70% are singletons. The sequences come from peripheral blood, collected on day 0 of AZD1222 vaccination. The source is an adult in good health.

The rearrangement joins TRBV5-1 to TRBJ1-4; 8 bases are shared with TRBD1. CDR3 size: 15 residues. V shed 4 bases, J shed 4 bases, and the junction held 6 bases outside the gene matches. From germline, CDR1 is SGHRS and CDR2 YFSETQ. CDR3 coding DNA: TGCGCCAGCAGCCTCCGACAGGGGAGTAATGAAAAACTGTTTTTT. This encodes CASSLRQGSNEKLFF.

V is TRBV3-1 (or the pseudogene TRBV3-2) and J is TRBJ1-6; D is undetermined. CDR1 is LGHDT and CDR2 is YNNKEL in the germline V gene (reference sequence). V lost 1 base to trimming and J lost 9 bases, with 7 bases between them. The CDR3 contains 13 residues. The CDR3 region has the DNA TGTGCCAGCAGCCAAGGAAGGAGTTCACCCCTCCACTTT. Translation: CASSQGRSSPLHF.

The chain employs TRBV3-1 (or the pseudogene TRBV3-2) and TRBJ1-6; D is possibly TRBD1 (5 bases). Germline CDR1 reads LGHDT; CDR2 reads YNNKEL (reference sequence). The CDR3 sequence is 15 residues long. The V gene lost 1 base and the J gene lost 10 bases, with 14 bases spanning the gap. This CDR3 is CASSQVGGSGSPLHF. The CDR3 nucleotides read TGTGCCAGCAGCCAAGTGGGGGGGTCTGGATCACCCCTCCACTTT.

The chain uses TRBV27 and TRBJ2-5, with 7 bases lining up with TRBD1. The germline V gene has CDR1 MNHEY and CDR2 SMNVEV (reference sequence). This CDR3 comprises 12 residues. V lost 10 bases, J lost 5 bases, and 7 bases stayed unmatched. Here the CDR3 reads CATEDRAETQYF. In DNA form, the CDR3 reads TGTGCCACCGAAGACAGGGCGGAGACCCAGTACTTC.

The chain has TRBV7-6 and TRBJ1-2, with D possibly TRBD1 on 6 matching bases. Germline CDR1 is SGHVS and CDR2 is FNYEAQ. With 5 bases removed from V and 4 bases from J, the gap between germline ends came to 17 bases. The CDR3 is 15 residues long. This CDR3 reads CASSPRAGAGYGYTF. The CDR3 DNA follows: TGTGCCAGCAGCCCTAGAGCAGGGGCCGGCTATGGCTACACCTTC.

The V and J genes are TRBV18 and TRBJ1-3; 7 nucleotides line up with TRBD1. Germline CDR1 is KGHSH and CDR2 is LQKENI. The CDR3 consists of 16 residues. The junction had 5 bases not matched to a gene; V was cut back by 3 bases and J by 0 bases. CDR3 residues: CASSPTGTASGNTIYF. The CDR3 DNA follows: TGTGCCAGCTCACCTACCGGGACAGCCTCTGGAAACACCATATATTTT.

V gene TRBV7-9 combines with J gene TRBJ1-1; D is undetermined. Germline V gene data show CDR1 as SEHNR and CDR2 as FQNEAQ (reference sequence). The CDR3 runs 14 residues. With 5 bases removed from V and 6 bases from J, the gap between germline ends came to 16 bases. The CDR3 DNA reads as TGTGCCAGCAGCCCCCAGGTGGTTAACCCTGAAGCTTTCTTT. The encoded protein is CASSPQVVNPEAFF.

V and J are TRBV30 and TRBJ1-6; D not resolved. Deletions cut 4 bases from V and 5 bases from J, with 3 bases between. The germline CDR1 and CDR2 sequences are GTSNPN and SVGIG (reference sequence). CDR3 length: 11 amino acids. CDR3 sequence: CAWTNNSPLHF. Here the CDR3 DNA reads TGTGCCTGGACTAATAATTCACCCCTCCACTTT.